The 16 T cell receptor beta chains below were found in one sample sequenced in a study of blood T cell repertoires in COVID-19. TCRdb keeps only in-frame clones here, not all; method: immunoSEQ multiplex PCR. The sample lists about 220,000 clones; roughly 84% were seen once. The source material was peripheral blood. These receptors came from a man aged 25-45 years with active or convalescent COVID-19.

The V and J genes are TRBV6-6 and TRBJ2-5; tentatively, D is TRBD1 (5 bases). Trimming stripped 5 bases from V and 2 bases from J, with 21 bases between. Germline V gene lookup returns CDR1 MNHNY and CDR2 SVGAGI (reference sequence). The CDR3 has 17 amino acids. The CDR3 here is CASSPSLPGQGQETQYF. DNA for the CDR3: TGTGCCAGCAGTCCCTCCCTTCCCGGCCAGGGACAAGAGACCCAGTACTTC.

The V and J genes are TRBV15 and TRBJ2-1, with a weak D call TRBD1 (5 bases). This CDR3 has 16 residues. Germline V gene data show CDR1 as LNHNV and CDR2 as YYDKDF (reference sequence). Deletions cut 0 bases from V and 4 bases from J, with 13 bases between. The CDR3 loop reads CATSREWKGWYNEQFF. In nucleotides, the CDR3 is TGTGCCACCAGCAGAGAATGGAAGGGGTGGTACAATGAGCAGTTCTTC.

The rearrangement joins TRBV9 to TRBJ2-5; D remains ambiguous. V was cut by 0 bases and J by 4 bases, with 7 bases left in between. This CDR3 has 13 residues. Per the germline V gene, CDR1 is SGDLS and CDR2 is YYNGEE. CDR3 DNA: TGTGCCAGCAGCGTAGATCCCTCAGAGACCCAGTACTTC. This gives the protein CASSVDPSETQYF.

This chain joins TRBV7-2 and TRBJ1-2; D perhaps matches TRBD1 (5 bases). Germline values: CDR1 SGHTA, CDR2 FQGNSA. The V end was cut by 2 bases, the J end by 8 bases, with 18 bases between. The CDR3 is 15 amino acids. In DNA form, the CDR3 reads TGTGCCAGCAGCTTACTCAGGGCTCCAGTTTGGGGCTACACCTTC. It codes for CASSLLRAPVWGYTF.

This sequence joins TRBV2 and TRBJ2-7, with D tentatively TRBD2 (6 bases). CDR1 and CDR2 (germline): SNHLY, FYNNEI. Trimming took 9 bases from V and 1 from J, leaving 16 bases between them. This CDR3 has 14 amino acids. The CDR3 here is CASRERETSYEQYF. CDR3 coding DNA: TGTGCCAGTCGGGAACGGGAGACTTCCTACGAGCAGTACTTC.

V and J are TRBV3-1 (or the pseudogene TRBV3-2) and TRBJ1-1, with D tentatively TRBD1 (5 bases). The CDR3 totals 16 residues. Per germline, CDR1 LGHDT and CDR2 YNNKEL (reference sequence). Trimming removed 1 base at V and 3 bases at J, with 15 bases between. In DNA form, the CDR3 reads TGTGCCAGCAGCCAAGTTCAGTGGGGCCCGGACACTGAAGCTTTCTTT. It yields the protein CASSQVQWGPDTEAFF.

The chain links TRBV6-2 or TRBV6-3 to TRBJ1-1, with D uncertain. The germline V gene has CDR1 MNHEY and CDR2 SVGEGT. The CDR3 extends over 12 amino acids. The V end was cut by 6 bases, the J end by 5 bases, with 10 bases between. The CDR3, as DNA: TGTGCCAGCAGCAGTGTACAGACTGAAGCTTTCTTT. Its translation is CASSSVQTEAFF.

V is TRBV7-8 and J is TRBJ2-5; 11 nucleotides align to TRBD2. Germline CDR1 SGHVS, CDR2 FQNEAQ. Trimming at V came to 1 base and at J to 4 bases, leaving 2 bases not matched to a gene. The CDR3 contains 15 residues. In DNA, the CDR3 is TGTGCCAGCAGCTTAGTAGCGGGGGGGGGAGAGACCCAGTACTTC. Translation: CASSLVAGGGETQYF. Full variable domain (rest looked up from reference TRBV7-8 and TRBJ2-5): GAGVSQSPRYKVAKRGQDVALRCDPISGHVSLFWYQQALGQGPEFLTYFQNEAQLDKSGLPSDRFFAERPEGSVSTLKIQRTQQEDSAVYLCASSLVAGGGETQYFGPGTRLLVL.

The chain joins TRBV21-1 to TRBJ2-7; the D segment call TRBD1 is taken from the table without a DNA check. TRBV21-1 is a pseudogene. This CDR3 spans 14 amino acids. Here the CDR3 reads CASSKGQGTYEQYF. The CDR3 region has the DNA TGTGCCAGCAGCAAGGGCCAGGGCACCTACGAGCAGTACTTC.

The chain has TRBV7-2 and TRBJ2-1, with 11 bases lining up with TRBD1. Per the germline V gene, CDR1 is SGHTA and CDR2 is FQGNSA. This CDR3 has 12 residues. V was clipped by 5 bases and J by 12 bases; unmatched bases: 3. The CDR3 region has the DNA TGTGCCAGCAGCAACGGACAGGGGGCGCAGTTCTTC. It is translated as CASSNGQGAQFF.

The chain has TRBV11-3 and TRBJ2-3, with a weak D call TRBD2 (5 bases). From germline, CDR1 is SGHNT and CDR2 YENEEA. The V end lost 0 bases, the J end lost 0 bases, and 13 bases lay between the germline ends. There are 17 residues in the CDR3. This CDR3 reads CASSLDRGPSSTDTQYF. CDR3 sequence (DNA): TGTGCCAGCAGCTTAGATCGGGGTCCCTCTAGCACAGATACGCAGTATTTT. The full variable domain, its missing parts supplied by reference TRBV11-3 and TRBJ2-3, is EAGVVQSPRYKIIEKKQPVAFWCNPISGHNTLYWYLQNLGQGPELLIRYENEEAVDDSQLPKDRFSAERLKGVDSTLKIQPAELGDSAVYLCASSLDRGPSSTDTQYFGPGTRLTVL.

This clone has only one observation. The rearrangement links TRBV15 to TRBJ2-5; 10 nucleotides align to TRBD2. The germline gives CDR1 LNHNV, CDR2 YYDKDF (reference sequence). V trimming: 10 bases; J trimming: 5 bases; junction bases outside the gene matches: 7. The CDR3 extends over 13 amino acids. The chain's CDR3 is CASASGSSETQYF. CDR3 DNA: TGTGCCAGCGCTAGCGGGAGCTCGGAGACCCAGTACTTC.

The chain employs TRBV6-1 and TRBJ2-7; 7 bases line up with TRBD1. V lost 2 bases and J lost 4; bases outside the gene matches: 5. Germline V gene data show CDR1 as MNHNS and CDR2 as SASEGT. CDR3 length: 14 amino acids. The CDR3 region has the DNA TGTGCCAGCAGTGAACAGGGGGATAGGTACGAGCAGTACTTC. This codes for CASSEQGDRYEQYF.

The chain joins TRBV6-2 or TRBV6-3 to TRBJ2-1, with 7 positions matching TRBD1. The germline V gene has CDR1 MNHEY and CDR2 SVGEGT. With 2 bases clipped from V and 5 bases from J, the junction kept 18 bases outside the gene matches. The CDR3 consists of 19 residues. The CDR3 reads CASSYPGTAGPYAHNEQFF. In DNA, the CDR3 is TGTGCCAGCAGTTACCCGGGGACAGCAGGCCCGTACGCCCACAATGAGCAGTTCTTC.

The V call is TRBV5-1, the J call TRBJ1-2; D is perhaps TRBD1 (5 bases). Germline values: CDR1 SGHRS, CDR2 YFSETQ. This CDR3 has 15 residues. Trimming took off 2 bases at V and 2 bases at J, with 13 bases between the two ends. CDR3 nucleotide sequence: TGCGCCAGCAGCTTCCAGTTGACAGAAAACTATGGCTACACCTTC. Its translation is CASSFQLTENYGYTF.

This clone was recorded many times. The J gene is TRBJ1-1, the V gene TRBV19, with TRBD1 matching 8 bases. Unmatched junction bases numbered 14, after V lost 5 bases and J lost 3 bases. Per the germline V gene, CDR1 is LNHDA and CDR2 is SQIVND (reference sequence). The CDR3 loop spans 17 amino acids. CDR3 residues: CASSDWDRSLWDTEAFF. CDR3 coding DNA: TGTGCCAGTAGTGATTGGGACAGGAGTCTTTGGGACACTGAAGCTTTCTTT.